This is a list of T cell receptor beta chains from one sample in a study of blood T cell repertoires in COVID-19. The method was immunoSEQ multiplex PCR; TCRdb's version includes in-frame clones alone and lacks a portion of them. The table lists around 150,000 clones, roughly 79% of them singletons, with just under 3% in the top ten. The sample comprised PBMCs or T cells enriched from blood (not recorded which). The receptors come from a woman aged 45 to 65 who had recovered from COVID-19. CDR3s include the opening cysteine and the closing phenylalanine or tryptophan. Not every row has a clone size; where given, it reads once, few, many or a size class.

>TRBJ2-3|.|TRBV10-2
CASTEGGTGTGTQYF
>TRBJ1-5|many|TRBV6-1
CASSEHRDHQPQHF
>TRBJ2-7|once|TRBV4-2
CASSQDTSGGAYEQYF
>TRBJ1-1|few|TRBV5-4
CASSLDPLWGLSTEAFF
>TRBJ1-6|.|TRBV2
CASSSGTGDYNSPLHF
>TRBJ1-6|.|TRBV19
CASSPANRSPLHF
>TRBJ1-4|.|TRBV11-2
CASSRGPNEKLFF
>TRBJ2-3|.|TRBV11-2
CASSLGSASSTDTQYF
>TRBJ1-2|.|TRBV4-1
CASSQGRRDSAYGYTF
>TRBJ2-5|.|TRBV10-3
CAIRTGTSGGWQETQYF
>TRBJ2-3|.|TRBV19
CASSIPAGVADTQYF
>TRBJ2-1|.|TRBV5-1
CASSPRSGPGTYNEQFF
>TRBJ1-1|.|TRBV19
CASSMRIQMRTEAFF
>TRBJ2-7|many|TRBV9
CASSYDPDSILGQYF
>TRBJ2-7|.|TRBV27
CASSGTTVSYEQYF
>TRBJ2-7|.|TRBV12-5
CASAFSGSRYEQYF
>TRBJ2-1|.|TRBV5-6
CASSSRGDYNEQFF
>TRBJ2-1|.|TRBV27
CASSPWENYNEQFF
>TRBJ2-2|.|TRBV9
CASSVVAGYTGELFF
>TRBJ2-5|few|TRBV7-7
CASSLDTQETQYF
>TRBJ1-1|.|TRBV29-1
CSVHSQGGGTEAFF
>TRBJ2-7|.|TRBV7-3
CASSLDARGFDEQYF
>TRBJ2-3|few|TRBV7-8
CASSHRGGRRSDTQYF
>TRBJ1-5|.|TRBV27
CASRQGSRPTNQPQHF
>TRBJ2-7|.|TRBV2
CASSAGTGYDEQYF
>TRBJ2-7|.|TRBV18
CASSPNGLPEQYF
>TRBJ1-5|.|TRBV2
CASRGQIDQPQHF
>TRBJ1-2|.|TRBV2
CASSRDRVDQKRGYTF
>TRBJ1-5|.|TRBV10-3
CAISGGDSNQPQHF
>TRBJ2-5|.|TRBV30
CAWILAGEETQYF
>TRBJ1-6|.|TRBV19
CASRAGGGVNSPLHF
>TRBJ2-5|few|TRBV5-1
CASSELGRGGPETQYF
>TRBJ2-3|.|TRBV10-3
CATLRGAGDTQYF
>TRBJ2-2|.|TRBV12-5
CASGLRAGEFGELFF
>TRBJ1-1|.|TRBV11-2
CASSLGQNTEAFF
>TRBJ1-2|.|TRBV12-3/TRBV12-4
CASRPGGGYGYTF
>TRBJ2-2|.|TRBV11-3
CASSLGQGYTGELFF
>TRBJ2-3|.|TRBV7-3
CASSLSRTGRDTQYF
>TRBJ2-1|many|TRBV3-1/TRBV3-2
CASSQGPGGYEQFF